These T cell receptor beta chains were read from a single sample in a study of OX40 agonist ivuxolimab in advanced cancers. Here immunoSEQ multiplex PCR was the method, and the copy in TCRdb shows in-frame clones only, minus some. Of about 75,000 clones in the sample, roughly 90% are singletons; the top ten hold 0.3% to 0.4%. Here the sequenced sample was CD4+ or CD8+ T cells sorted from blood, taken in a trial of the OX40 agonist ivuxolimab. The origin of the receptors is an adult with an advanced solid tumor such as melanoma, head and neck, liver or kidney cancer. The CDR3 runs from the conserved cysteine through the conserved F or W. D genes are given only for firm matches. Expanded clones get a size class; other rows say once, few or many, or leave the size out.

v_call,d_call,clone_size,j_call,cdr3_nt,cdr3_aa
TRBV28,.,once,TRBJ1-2,TGTGCCAGCAGTCGCGGCGGGGAGCCTAACTATGGCTACACCTTC,CASSRGGEPNYGYTF
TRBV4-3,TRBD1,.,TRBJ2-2,TGCGCCAGCAGCCAAGACTGGACAGGGCGGAACACCGGGGAGCTGTTTTTT,CASSQDWTGRNTGELFF
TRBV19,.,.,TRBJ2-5,TGTGCCAGTAGTCCCCTCGGGAAGGCCCAGTACTTC,CASSPLGKAQYF
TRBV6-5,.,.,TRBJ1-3,TGTGCCAGCAGTTACTCCCGGGACGGCCTAAACACCATATATTTT,CASSYSRDGLNTIYF
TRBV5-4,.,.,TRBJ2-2,TGTGCCAGCAGCTTCTCTTTGGGGAGAAACACCGGGGAGCTGTTTTTT,CASSFSLGRNTGELFF
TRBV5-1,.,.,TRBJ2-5,TGCGCCAGCAGCTTGGCCACAGGCCTGGGAGTGACCCAGTACTTC,CASSLATGLGVTQYF
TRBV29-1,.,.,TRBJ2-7,TGCAGCGTTGGAGCTGGCTATGACGAGCAGTACTTC,CSVGAGYDEQYF
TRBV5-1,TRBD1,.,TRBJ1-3,TGCGCCAGCAGCTTGGGACAGGGTGGAAACACCATATATTTT,CASSLGQGGNTIYF
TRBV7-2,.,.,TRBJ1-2,TGTGCCAGCAGCTTATCAGGGTTCCCCTATGGCTACACCTTC,CASSLSGFPYGYTF
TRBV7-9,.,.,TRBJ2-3,TGTGCCAGCAGCTTAGTACAGGGTTACACAGATACGCAGTATTTT,CASSLVQGYTDTQYF
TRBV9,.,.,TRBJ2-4,TGTGCCAGCAGCGTTTCCGGGACGGACTTAGCCAAAAACATTCAGTACTTC,CASSVSGTDLAKNIQYF
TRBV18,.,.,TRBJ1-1,TGTGCCAGCTCACCATGGGCAGGGGTGACTGAAGCTTTCTTT,CASSPWAGVTEAFF
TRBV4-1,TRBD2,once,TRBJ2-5,TGCGCCAGCAGCCAAGATGAGGCGGGGGGACCGCGTCAGACCCAGTACTTC,CASSQDEAGGPRQTQYF
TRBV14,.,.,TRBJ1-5,TGTGCCAGCAGCCGGGGAGCTGCTCAGCCCCAGCATTTT,CASSRGAAQPQHF
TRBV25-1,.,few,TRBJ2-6,TGTGCCAGCAGTGAATACGGCAGCTCTGGGGCCAACGTCCTGACTTTC,CASSEYGSSGANVLTF
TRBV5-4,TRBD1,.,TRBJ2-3,TGTGCCAGCAGCGCGGGACAGGGGATGGATACGCAGTATTTT,CASSAGQGMDTQYF
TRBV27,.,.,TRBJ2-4,TGTGCCAGCCGGGGGAGTGGGGACATTCAGTACTTC,CASRGSGDIQYF
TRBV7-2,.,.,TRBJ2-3,TGTGCCAGCAGCTTAGACCGGACTCAAGGCACAGATACGCAGTATTTT,CASSLDRTQGTDTQYF
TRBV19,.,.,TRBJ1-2,TGTGCCAGTAGTGTCGGGACGGGAAATGGCTACACCTTC,CASSVGTGNGYTF
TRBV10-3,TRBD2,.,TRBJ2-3,TGTGCCATCAGCCGACTAGCGGGAGGGGGGGAAGATACGCAGTATTTT,CAISRLAGGGEDTQYF